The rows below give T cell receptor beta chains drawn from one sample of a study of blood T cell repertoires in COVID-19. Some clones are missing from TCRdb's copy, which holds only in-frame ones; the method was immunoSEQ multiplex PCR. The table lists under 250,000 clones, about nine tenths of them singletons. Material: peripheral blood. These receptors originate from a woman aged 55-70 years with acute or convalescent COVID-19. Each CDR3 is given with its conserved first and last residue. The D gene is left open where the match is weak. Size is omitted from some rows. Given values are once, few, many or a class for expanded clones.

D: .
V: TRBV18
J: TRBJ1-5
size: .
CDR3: CASSEDGQPQHF
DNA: TGTGCCAGCTCAGAAGACGGGCAGCCCCAGCATTTT

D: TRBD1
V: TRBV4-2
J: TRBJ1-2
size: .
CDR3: CASSQDLRDRGIVGGYTF
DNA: TGTGCCAGCAGCCAAGACCTGAGGGACAGGGGGATAGTAGGAGGCTACACCTTC

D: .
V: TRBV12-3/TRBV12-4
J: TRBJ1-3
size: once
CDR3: CASSQNTIYF
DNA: TGTGCCAGCAGCCAAAACACCATATATTTT

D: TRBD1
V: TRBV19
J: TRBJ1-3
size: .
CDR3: CASSRTGGLGNTIYF
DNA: TGTGCCAGTAGTAGGACAGGGGGCCTCGGAAACACCATATATTTT

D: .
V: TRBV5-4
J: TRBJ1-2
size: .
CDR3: CASTLLGEEQGYTF
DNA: TGTGCCAGCACCCTCCTAGGGGAAGAGCAGGGCTACACCTTC

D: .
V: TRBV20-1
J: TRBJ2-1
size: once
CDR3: CSADTINEQFF
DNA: TGCAGTGCAGACACCATCAATGAGCAGTTCTTC

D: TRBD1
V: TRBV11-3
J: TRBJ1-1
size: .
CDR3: CASSQDRVTEAFF
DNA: TGTGCCAGCAGCCAAGACAGGGTCACTGAAGCTTTCTTT

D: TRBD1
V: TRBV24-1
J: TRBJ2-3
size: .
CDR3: CATKGASTDTQYF
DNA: TGTGCCACCAAGGGGGCTAGCACAGATACGCAGTATTTT

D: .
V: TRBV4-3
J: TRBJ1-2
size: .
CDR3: CASSREVGQNYGYTF
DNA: TGCGCCAGCAGCCGAGAAGTGGGACAAAACTATGGCTACACCTTC

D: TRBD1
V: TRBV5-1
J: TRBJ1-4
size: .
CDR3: CASSTDRAANEKLFF
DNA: TGCGCCAGCAGCACCGACAGGGCTGCTAATGAAAAACTGTTTTTT

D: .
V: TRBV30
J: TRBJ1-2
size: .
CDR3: CAWSGTVYGYTF
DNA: TGTGCCTGGAGTGGGACAGTCTATGGCTACACCTTC

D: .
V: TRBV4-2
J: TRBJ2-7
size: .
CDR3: CASSQDMGAAYEQYF
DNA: TGTGCCAGCAGCCAAGATATGGGGGCCGCCTACGAGCAGTACTTC

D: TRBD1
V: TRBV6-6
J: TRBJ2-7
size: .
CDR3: CASSPHQGVADEQYF
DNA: TGTGCCAGCAGCCCTCATCAGGGGGTCGCTGACGAGCAGTACTTC

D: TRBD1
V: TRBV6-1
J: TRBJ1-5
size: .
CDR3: CASSEVDRGIQPQHF
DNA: TGTGCCAGCAGTGAAGTGGACAGGGGTATTCAGCCCCAGCATTTT

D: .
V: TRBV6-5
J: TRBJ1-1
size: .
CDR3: CASSYEGGREAFF
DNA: TGTGCCAGCAGTTACGAGGGTGGGCGTGAAGCTTTCTTT

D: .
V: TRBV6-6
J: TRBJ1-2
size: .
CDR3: CASSAAGSLYGYTF
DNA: TGTGCCAGCAGTGCCGCAGGGTCCCTCTATGGCTACACCTTC

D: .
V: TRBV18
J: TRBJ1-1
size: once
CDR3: CASSPLVATDAFF
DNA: TGTGCCAGCTCACCTCTCGTAGCTACTGACGCTTTCTTT

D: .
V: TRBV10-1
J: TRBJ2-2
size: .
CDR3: CASSENRGSGELFF
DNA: TGCGCCAGCAGTGAGAACCGGGGGTCCGGGGAGCTGTTTTTT

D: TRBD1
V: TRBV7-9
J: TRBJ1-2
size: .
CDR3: CASSSYRDRGSNYGYTF
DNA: TGTGCCAGCAGCTCTTACCGGGACAGGGGCAGTAACTATGGCTACACCTTC

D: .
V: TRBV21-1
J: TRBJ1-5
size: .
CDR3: CASSHRLSDRGNNQPQHF
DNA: TGTGCCAGCAGCCACCGGCTTTCGGACAGGGGGAACAATCAGCCCCAGCATTTT

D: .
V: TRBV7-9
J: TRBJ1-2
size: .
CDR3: CASSLPPGVSTDF
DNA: TGTGCCAGCAGCTTACCCCCGGGGGTTAGCACGGACTTC

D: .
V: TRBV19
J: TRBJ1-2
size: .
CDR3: CASSIWTATYGYTF
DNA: TGTGCCAGTAGTATCTGGACAGCCACCTATGGCTACACCTTC

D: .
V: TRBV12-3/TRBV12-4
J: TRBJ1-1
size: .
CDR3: CASSLSGPEAFF
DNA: TGTGCCAGCAGTCTCAGCGGTCCTGAAGCTTTCTTT

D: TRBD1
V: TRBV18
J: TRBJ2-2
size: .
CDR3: CASLQGITGELFF
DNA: TGTGCCAGCTTACAGGGGATCACCGGGGAGCTGTTTTTT

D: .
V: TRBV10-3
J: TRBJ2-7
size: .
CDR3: CAIRQGGTYEQYF
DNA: TGTGCCATCAGACAGGGTGGCACCTACGAGCAGTACTTC

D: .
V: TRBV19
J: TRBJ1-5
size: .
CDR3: CASTPDAIQPQHF
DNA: TGTGCCAGTACCCCCGATGCGATTCAGCCCCAGCATTTT

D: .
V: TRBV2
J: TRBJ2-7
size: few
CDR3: CARGRDNRYEQYF
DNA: TGTGCCAGGGGGAGGGACAACCGCTACGAGCAGTACTTC

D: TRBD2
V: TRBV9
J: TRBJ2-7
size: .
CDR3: CASSVATRTSARYEQYF
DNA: TGTGCCAGCAGCGTAGCTACAAGGACTAGCGCTCGCTACGAGCAGTACTTC

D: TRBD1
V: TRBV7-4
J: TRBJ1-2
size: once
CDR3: CASSPDRDYGYTF
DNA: TGTGCCAGCAGCCCGGACAGGGACTATGGCTACACCTTC

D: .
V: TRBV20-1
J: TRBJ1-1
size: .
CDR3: CARGNTEAFF
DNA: TGCGCAAGGGGAAACACTGAAGCTTTCTTT

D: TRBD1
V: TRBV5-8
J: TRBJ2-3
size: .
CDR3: CASSLGGQEGDTQYF
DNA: TGTGCCAGCAGCTTGGGGGGACAGGAAGGAGATACGCAGTATTTT

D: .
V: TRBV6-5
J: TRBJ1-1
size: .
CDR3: CASSLTISNTEAFF
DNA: TGTGCCAGCAGTCTGACAATTTCAAACACTGAAGCTTTCTTT

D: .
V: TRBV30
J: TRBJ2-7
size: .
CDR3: CAWSLAGDEQYF
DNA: TGTGCCTGGAGTTTGGCAGGGGACGAGCAGTACTTC

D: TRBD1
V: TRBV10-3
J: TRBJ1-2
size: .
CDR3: CAISGQEKYGYTF
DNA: TGTGCCATCTCCGGACAGGAGAAATATGGCTACACCTTC

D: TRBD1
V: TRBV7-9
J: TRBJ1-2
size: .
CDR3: CASSKIQGADGYTF
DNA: TGTGCCAGCAGCAAAATTCAGGGGGCGGACGGCTACACCTTC

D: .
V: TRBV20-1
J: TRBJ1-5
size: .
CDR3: CSASHPAGGAGQPQHF
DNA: TGCAGTGCTAGTCACCCCGCGGGAGGGGCCGGTCAGCCCCAGCATTTT

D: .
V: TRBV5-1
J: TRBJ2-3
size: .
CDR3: CASREVQGYDTQYF
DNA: TGCGCCAGCAGAGAAGTACAGGGTTATGATACGCAGTATTTT

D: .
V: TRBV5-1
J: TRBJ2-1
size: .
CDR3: CASSSEGYNEQFF
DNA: TGCGCCAGCAGCTCCGAGGGCTACAATGAGCAGTTCTTC

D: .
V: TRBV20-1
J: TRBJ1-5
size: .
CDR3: CSAPGGPQHF
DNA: TGCAGTGCTCCCGGAGGACCCCAGCATTTT

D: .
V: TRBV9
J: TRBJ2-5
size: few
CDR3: CASSAARQETQYF
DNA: TGTGCCAGCAGCGCCGCGAGACAAGAGACCCAGTACTTC

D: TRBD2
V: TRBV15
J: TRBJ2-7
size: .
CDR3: CATSRGTSGTSYEQYF
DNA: TGTGCCACCAGCAGGGGGACTAGCGGGACATCCTACGAGCAGTACTTC

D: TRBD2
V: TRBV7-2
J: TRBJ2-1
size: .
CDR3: CASSLSSWTSGAGEQFF
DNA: TGTGCCAGCAGCTTAAGTTCGTGGACTAGCGGCGCGGGTGAGCAGTTCTTC

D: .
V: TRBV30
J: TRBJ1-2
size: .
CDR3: CAWRGDIYGYTF
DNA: TGTGCCTGGAGGGGGGACATCTATGGCTACACCTTC

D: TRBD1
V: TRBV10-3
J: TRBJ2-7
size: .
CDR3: CAINQGQGYEQYF
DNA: TGTGCCATCAATCAGGGACAGGGTTACGAGCAGTACTTC

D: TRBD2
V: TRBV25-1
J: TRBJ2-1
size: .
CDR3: CASSETAGGWNEQFF
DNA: TGTGCCAGCAGTGAAACAGCGGGAGGATGGAATGAGCAGTTCTTC

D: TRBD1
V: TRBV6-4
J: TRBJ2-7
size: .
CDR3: CASSPPGQVVGQYF
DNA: TGTGCCAGCAGTCCCCCGGGACAGGTGGTCGGGCAGTACTTC

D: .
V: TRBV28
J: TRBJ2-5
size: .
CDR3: CASISVRGSETQYF
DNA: TGTGCCAGCATAAGCGTCAGGGGTTCGGAGACCCAGTACTTC

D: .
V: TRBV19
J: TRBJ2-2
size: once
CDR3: CASSQNPGLGRSGELFF
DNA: TGTGCCAGTAGTCAAAACCCGGGACTGGGTCGGTCCGGGGAGCTGTTTTTT

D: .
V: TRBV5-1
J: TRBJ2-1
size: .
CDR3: CASSLDGDSSYNEQFF
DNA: TGCGCCAGCAGCTTGGACGGAGACAGCTCCTACAATGAGCAGTTCTTC

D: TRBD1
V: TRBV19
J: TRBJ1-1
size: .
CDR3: CASDFGTGRYTEAFF
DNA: TGTGCCAGTGACTTTGGGACAGGGCGGTACACTGAAGCTTTCTTT

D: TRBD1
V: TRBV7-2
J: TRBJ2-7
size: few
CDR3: CASSLDRGAYYEQYF
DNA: TGTGCCAGCAGCTTGGACAGGGGGGCGTACTACGAGCAGTACTTC